This note documents a single T cell receptor (beta chain) sequence. Its antigen is unknown. The germline V gene has CDR1 WSHSY and CDR2 SAAADI. After removal of 1 base from V and 2 bases from J, the junction contained 7 bases not matched to a gene. The CDR3 spans 16 residues. This sample stems from a study of cytomegalovirus exposure and HLA in healthy donors. The study, taken as a whole, reports: Previous analysis showed most TCR beta V segments were productive about 87% or about 30% of the time.

Researchers ran the PCR with 60 Vbeta and 13 Jbeta primers. The assay was immunoSEQ multiplex PCR, and TCRdb's table has in-frame clones only and misses some. The table records some 120,000 clones, around 73% of them present only once. The chain employs TRBV10-2 and TRBJ2-7; TRBD2 matches 8 bases. The sequenced sample was PBMCs. This clonotype originated in a man in his fifties or sixties in good health and CMV-seropositive. CDR3 amino acids: CASSEYLSGTTYEQYF. CDR3 sequence (DNA): TGCGCCAGCAGTGAGTATCTTAGCGGGACGACCTACGAGCAGTACTTC.